The clone carrying this T cell receptor beta chain came up a few times. Antigen specificity is unknown. Time point meaning: pre-sensitization, week 0. Regarding treatment: therapeutic diphenylcyclopropenone sensitization with weekly scalp DPC. Blood draws came first, before each patch test. This entry is derived from a study of human T cells and chemical hapten exposure. Looking at the study overall: The patients were mostly female; they had alopecia areata, totalis or universalis. Study observations and caveats: The donors suffered from alopecia, so their immune response may not match that of healthy people. Versus controls, significantly more large CDR3 similarity clusters arose from expanded TCRs.

In germline, CDR1 is SGHNT, CDR2 YYREEE (reference sequence). With V trimmed by 2 bases and J by 9 bases, 11 bases remained unmatched. This CDR3 has 15 amino acids. From the RACE reads, TCRdb called clonotypes with MiXCR, one entry per CDR3 protein. The data hold approximately 90,000 distinct CDR3 sequences, with 8.5% to 9% observed a single time. The chain has TRBV5-4 and TRBJ2-1, with 7 bases matching TRBD1. Sequences were derived from whole blood, sampled in connection with sensitization to the hapten diphenylcyclopropenone (DPC). The origin of this receptor is a man aged 40-49 years with alopecia areata. Some clones in this sample may be carry-over from other donors' samples. The CDR3 spells CASSFGQERVGEQFF. CDR3 DNA: TGTGCCAGCAGCTTCGGACAGGAGAGAGTGGGTGAGCAGTTCTTC.